The clone carrying this T cell receptor beta chain was observed at least ten times. This specimen belongs to a study of regulatory T cells in long-lasting Graves disease. Trimming removed 4 bases at V and 0 bases at J, with 13 bases between. The CDR3 sequence is 17 residues long. The germline gives CDR1 MNHEY, CDR2 SVGAGI. Combining iRepertoire HTBI primers with Arm-PCR of CDR3 regions, the authors built TCR beta libraries. MiXCR was run by TCRdb on the multiplex PCR reads, yielding one entry per CDR3 protein. Of approximately 400,000 distinct CDR3 sequences detected, roughly a quarter appear once; the ten largest clones hold around 24%. The time point denotes: persistent/refractory GD, antithyroid drugs over 5 years with positive TRAb. The authors made the TCR library using RNA they extracted from PBMCs. Each patient gave roughly 9.2 milliliters of EDTA-anticoagulated peripheral blood.

This sequence originates from a female donor with Graves disease. The rearrangement uses TRBV6-5 and TRBJ2-6; a possible D gene is TRBD1 (5 bases). Here the sequenced sample was peripheral blood mononuclear cells (PBMCs), taken when the disease was refractory, from a patient treated with antithyroid drugs. The CDR3 bases are TGTGCCAGCAGTTTAGGGGCCGCAAGCTCTGGGGCCAACGTCCTGACTTTC. This codes for CASSLGAASSGANVLTF.